A single sample is the source of the 27 T cell receptor beta chains below, sequenced in a study of cytomegalovirus exposure and HLA in healthy donors. With 60 Vbeta and 13 Jbeta primers, the PCR was carried out. Repertoires were generated with immunoSEQ multiplex PCR, while TCRdb's copy carries only in-frame clones and drops some. Here the sample table reports around 140,000 clones. The sequenced sample consisted of PBMCs. The receptors shown here come from a young man in good health and CMV-seronegative.

This chain connects TRBV2 to TRBJ2-7, with 10 bases matching TRBD1. Per the germline V gene, CDR1 is SNHLY and CDR2 is FYNNEI. This CDR3 is built from 13 residues. The junction had 8 bases not matched to a gene; V was cut back by 10 bases and J by 5 bases. CDR3 DNA sequence: TGTGCCATACGGGACAGGGGAATCGACGAGCAGTACTTC. Translation: CAIRDRGIDEQYF.

This chain links TRBV27 with TRBJ2-7, with a possible D match to TRBD2 (6 bases). The CDR3 spans 14 residues. V was shortened by 5 bases and J by 0 bases, with 11 bases between the two germline ends. The germline gives CDR1 MNHEY, CDR2 SMNVEV (reference sequence). The CDR3 nucleotides are TGTGCCAGCAGTCGGGAGATTAGCTCCTACGAGCAGTACTTC. It translates to CASSREISSYEQYF.

The V call is TRBV11-1, the J call TRBJ1-2; weak D call: TRBD1 (6 bases). V was trimmed by 2 bases and J by 5 bases, leaving 15 bases between them. The germline gives CDR1 SGHAT, CDR2 FQDESV (reference sequence). The length of the CDR3 is 15 residues. DNA of the CDR3: TGTGCCAGCAGCTTAAATACGGACAGCTATTATGGCTACACCTTC. It encodes CASSLNTDSYYGYTF.

V usage is TRBV5-6 and J usage is TRBJ2-7; D might be TRBD1 (6 bases). The CDR3 sequence is 17 residues long. CDR1 is SGHDT, CDR2 YYEEEE, per germline. The V end lost 4 bases, the J end lost 0 bases, and 20 bases lay between the germline ends. CDR3 bases: TGTGCCAGCAGCCCCCGGACAGTTGGGTACGGCTCCTACGAGCAGTACTTC. This sequence encodes CASSPRTVGYGSYEQYF.

V gene TRBV30 combines with J gene TRBJ2-2; D is perhaps TRBD1 (6 bases). The V end was cut by 6 bases, the J end by 5 bases, with 19 bases between. CDR3 length: 15 amino acids. From germline, CDR1 is GTSNPN and CDR2 SVGIG (reference sequence). The CDR3 protein is CACNPDRIYTGELFF. Written as DNA, the CDR3 is TGTGCCTGCAACCCCGACAGGATCTATACCGGGGAGCTGTTTTTT.

CDR3 sequence: CASSQDPTSYEQYF. CDR3 sequence (DNA): TGCGCCAGCAGCCAAGATCCGACTAGCTACGAGCAGTACTTC. J is TRBJ2-5 and V is TRBV4-3; tentative D call: TRBD2 (6 bases). Matching the DNA end better, TRBJ2-7 makes the J call doubtful. CDR3 size: 14 residues. Germline V gives CDR1 LGHNA, CDR2 YSLEER.

The V call is TRBV7-3, the J call TRBJ2-2; 10 positions agree with TRBD2. V gave up 6 bases and J gave up 6 bases; unmatched junction bases: 7. Germline V gene lookup returns CDR1 SGHTA and CDR2 FQGTGA. The CDR3 spans 15 residues. CDR3 bases: TGTGCCAGCAGTAGCGGGACTAGCGACGCCGGGGAGCTGTTTTTT. It yields the protein CASSSGTSDAGELFF.

V and J are TRBV27 and TRBJ2-7, with D perhaps TRBD1 (6 bases). This CDR3 has 13 residues. Deletions cut 5 bases from V and 9 bases from J, with 17 bases between. Germline V gene lookup returns CDR1 MNHEY and CDR2 SMNVEV (reference sequence). As DNA, the CDR3 is TGTGCCAGCAGTACAGACAGGTGGGGACCGCAGTACTTC. Its translation: CASSTDRWGPQYF.

This chain connects TRBV14 to TRBJ2-7, with D hard to call. The CDR3 is 11 residues long. V was cut by 4 bases and J by 8 bases, with 9 bases left in between. The germline V gene has CDR1 SGHDN and CDR2 FVKESK. Here the CDR3 DNA reads TGTGCCAGCAGCCCCTTTTCTCAGCAGTACTTC. It codes for CASSPFSQQYF.

V and J are TRBV5-4 and TRBJ1-2; tentative D call: TRBD1 (6 bases). The CDR3 totals 16 residues. The V end lost 4 bases, the J end lost 2 bases, and 18 bases lay between the germline ends. Germline CDR1 SGHNT, CDR2 YYREEE (reference sequence). The CDR3 nucleotides are TGTGCCAGCAGCCGGTCATTGATGCAGGGGAACTATGGCTACACCTTC. Amino acid sequence: CASSRSLMQGNYGYTF.

The chain couples TRBV5-1 to TRBJ2-7; tentatively, D is TRBD1 (6 bases). This CDR3 has 14 residues. Trimming took 1 base from V and 3 from J, leaving 11 bases between them. CDR1 SGHRS and CDR2 YFSETQ come from the germline V gene. The CDR3 is CASSLTGLDYEQYF. CDR3 bases: TGCGCCAGCAGCTTGACAGGGCTGGACTACGAGCAGTACTTC.

This chain links TRBV5-1 with TRBJ1-1; D call uncertain. The CDR3 has 12 residues. Germline CDR1 reads SGHRS; CDR2 reads YFSETQ. V was cut by 7 bases and J by 1 base, with 8 bases left in between. Written as DNA, the CDR3 is TGCGCCAGCTCCTCCCCGAACACTGAAGCTTTCTTT. It yields the protein CASSSPNTEAFF.

The chain uses TRBV18 and TRBJ2-3; maybe TRBD1 (7 bases). Germline values: CDR1 KGHSH, CDR2 LQKENI. The CDR3 is 16 amino acids. V dropped 3 bases and J dropped 5 bases, with 18 bases sitting between them. This CDR3 is CASSPYRQGGQDTQYF. As DNA, the CDR3 is TGTGCCAGCTCACCTTATCGACAGGGAGGACAAGATACGCAGTATTTT.

V and J are TRBV11-2 and TRBJ1-5; D is unclear. The V end lost 3 bases, the J end lost 6 bases, and 9 bases lay between the germline ends. Germline CDR1 reads SGHAT; CDR2 reads FQNNGV. The CDR3 runs 13 residues. The DNA for the CDR3 is TGTGCCAGCAGCTTGGGTTCGGGTCAGCCCCAGCATTTT. It translates to CASSLGSGQPQHF.

V is TRBV7-8 and J is TRBJ2-2; TRBD1 agrees at 8 bases. With V trimmed by 1 base and J by 5 bases, 3 bases remained unmatched. Germline CDR1 reads SGHVS; CDR2 reads FQNEAQ. This CDR3 is 15 amino acids long. The CDR3 protein is CASSLVQGATGELFF. As DNA, the CDR3 is TGTGCCAGCAGCTTAGTCCAGGGGGCGACCGGGGAGCTGTTTTTT.

The gene calls are TRBV27 and TRBJ1-1, with 9 bases fitting TRBD1. Per the germline V gene, CDR1 is MNHEY and CDR2 is SMNVEV (reference sequence). This CDR3 has 14 residues. The V segment lost 5 bases and the J segment 0 bases; nucleotides outside the gene matches: 1. The CDR3 nucleotides are TGTGCCAGCAGTGGGACAGGGATGAACACTGAAGCTTTCTTT. Its translation is CASSGTGMNTEAFF.

The chain uses TRBV25-1 and TRBJ1-2; unclear D gene. The CDR3 length is 12 residues. Per germline, CDR1 MGHDK and CDR2 SYGVNS. V lost 5 bases and J 8 bases, leaving 12 bases between the germline ends. The CDR3 DNA reads TGTGCCAGCAGTTTGGGCCCGACCGGCTACACCTTC. Translating it yields CASSLGPTGYTF.

The chain recombines TRBV7-2 with TRBJ2-3, with TRBD1 identical over 8 bases. Trimming cost V 8 bases and J 3 bases; bases outside gene matches: 10. Germline CDR1 and CDR2: SGHTA and FQGNSA. CDR3 length equals 15 residues. The CDR3 loop is CASGTTGGRTDTQYF. The CDR3 bases are TGTGCCAGCGGCACTACAGGGGGGCGAACAGATACGCAGTATTTT.

V is TRBV7-3 and J is TRBJ2-3, with TRBD2 identical over 8 bases. Trimming removed 1 base from V and 6 bases from J; junction bases left unmatched: 6. Germline CDR1 reads SGHTA; CDR2 reads FQGTGA. The CDR3 runs 15 residues. The CDR3 sequence is CASSLISGGPDTQYF. In DNA, the CDR3 is TGTGCCAGCAGCTTAATCTCGGGGGGGCCGGATACGCAGTATTTT.

The rearrangement links TRBV7-3 to TRBJ2-1; D call uncertain. The CDR3 contains 15 residues. Trimming took off 1 base at V and 0 bases at J, with 7 bases between the two ends. Germline-derived CDR1 and CDR2 are SGHTA and FQGTGA. The CDR3 DNA is TGTGCCAGCAGCTTAAGCGGTAGCTCCTACAATGAGCAGTTCTTC. Protein product: CASSLSGSSYNEQFF.

The chain recombines TRBV7-9 with TRBJ2-1, with 11 bases that match TRBD2. CDR3 length: 18 residues. In germline, CDR1 is SEHNR, CDR2 FQNEAQ (reference sequence). The ends lost 2 bases at V and 7 bases at J; junction bases unmatched: 13. CDR3 nucleotides: TGTGCCAGCAGCTTACCCCCGAGACTAGCGGGAAGTAAGAATGAGCAGTTCTTC. This sequence encodes CASSLPPRLAGSKNEQFF.

The chain recombines TRBV6-5 with TRBJ1-1; 9 positions agree with TRBD1. The ends lost 9 bases at V and 5 bases at J; junction bases unmatched: 10. This CDR3 is built from 14 residues. The germline V gene has CDR1 MNHEY and CDR2 SVGAGI. In nucleotides, the CDR3 is TGTGCCAGTGGACTGGGACAGGGAAATACTGAAGCTTTCTTT. Protein product: CASGLGQGNTEAFF.

The chain joins TRBV9 to TRBJ1-4; possible D gene TRBD1, 6 bases. Trimming took 3 bases from V and 7 from J, leaving 16 bases between them. Germline CDR1 is SGDLS and CDR2 is YYNGEE. The CDR3 has 15 residues. As DNA, the CDR3 is TGTGCCAGCAGCGAGGGCACAGGGAGTGGTGAAAAACTGTTTTTT. This encodes CASSEGTGSGEKLFF.

The V call is TRBV9, the J call TRBJ2-1; D is possibly TRBD2 (5 bases). V was cut by 0 bases and J by 7 bases, with 5 bases left in between. CDR1 and CDR2 from the germline V gene are SGDLS and YYNGEE. The CDR3 has 12 amino acids. CDR3 region: CASSVAGNEQFF. CDR3 sequence (DNA): TGTGCCAGCAGCGTAGCGGGAAATGAGCAGTTCTTC.

The chain is built from TRBV5-1 and TRBJ1-1; D possibly corresponds to TRBD1 (5 bases). V was clipped by 4 bases and J by 1 base, with 17 bases between them. Germline V lookup: CDR1 SGHRS, CDR2 YFSETQ. The CDR3 loop spans 16 amino acids. CDR3 sequence: CASSKQLQGGNTEAFF. CDR3 sequence (DNA): TGCGCCAGCAGCAAACAGCTCCAGGGAGGGAACACTGAAGCTTTCTTT.

The genes are TRBV6-6 and TRBJ2-7; a possible D gene is TRBD1 (6 bases). The CDR3 is made up of 16 amino acids. Trimming took off 5 bases at V and 7 bases at J, with 24 bases between the two ends. Germline-derived CDR1 and CDR2 are MNHNY and SVGAGI (reference sequence). CDR3 in DNA: TGTGCCAGCAGTCTCCTCGGGACATTCGAACCGGGGGAGCAGTACTTC. Encoded protein: CASSLLGTFEPGEQYF.

V and J are TRBV11-3 and TRBJ2-7; 7 bases fit TRBD1. The J segment lost 0 bases and the V segment lost 5 bases, leaving 7 bases of the junction unmatched. Germline CDR1 SGHNT, CDR2 YENEEA. The CDR3 has 15 amino acids. The CDR3 coding sequence is TGTGCCAGCAGCCTCCCGACAGGGAGCTCCTACGAGCAGTACTTC. As protein: CASSLPTGSSYEQYF.